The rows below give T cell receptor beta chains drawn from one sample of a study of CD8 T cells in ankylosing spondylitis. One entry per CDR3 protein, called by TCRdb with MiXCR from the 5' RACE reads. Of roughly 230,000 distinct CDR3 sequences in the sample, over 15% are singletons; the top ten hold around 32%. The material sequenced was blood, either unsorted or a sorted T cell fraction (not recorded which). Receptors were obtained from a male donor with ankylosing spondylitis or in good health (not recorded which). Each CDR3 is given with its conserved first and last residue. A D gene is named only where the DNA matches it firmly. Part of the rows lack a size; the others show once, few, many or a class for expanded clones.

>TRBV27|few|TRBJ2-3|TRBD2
TGTGCCAGCAGCCGGACTAGCGGGAGAGTAGATACGCAGTATTTT
CASSRTSGRVDTQYF
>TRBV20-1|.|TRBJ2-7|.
TGCAGTGCAGGCACCTACGAGCAGTACTTC
CSAGTYEQYF
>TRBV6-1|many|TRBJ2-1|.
TGTGCCAGCAGGGATTTTGGGGAGGTGAGCGAGGAACAGTTCTTC
CASRDFGEVSEEQFF
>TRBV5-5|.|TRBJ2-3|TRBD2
TGTGCCAGCAGCCCCCCCACTAGCGGCGGTACAGATACGCAGTATTTT
CASSPPTSGGTDTQYF
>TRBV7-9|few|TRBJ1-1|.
TGTGCCAGCAGTTACAGGGTACGCCTGGGGATCACTGAAGCTTTCTTT
CASSYRVRLGITEAFF
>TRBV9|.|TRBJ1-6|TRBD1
TGTGCCAGCAGCGTAGGGGACACTCCGAGGGGGCCGAATTCACCCCTCCACTTT
CASSVGDTPRGPNSPLHF
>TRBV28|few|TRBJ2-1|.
TGTGCCAGCAGTTCCCCTCCGGGGAGCTCCTACAATGAGCAGTTCTTC
CASSSPPGSSYNEQFF
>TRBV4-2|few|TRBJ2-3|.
TGTGCCAGCAGCAAGCTAGTGGGTGCCGACCCCACAGATACGCAGTATTTT
CASSKLVGADPTDTQYF
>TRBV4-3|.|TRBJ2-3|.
TGCGCCAGCAGCCAAGATGTCGACCCCACAGATACGCAGTATTTT
CASSQDVDPTDTQYF
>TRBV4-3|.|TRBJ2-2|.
TGCGCCAGCAGCCAAGAGTCCGGCACCGGGGAGCTGTTTTTT
CASSQESGTGELFF
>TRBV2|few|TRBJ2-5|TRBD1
TGTGCCAGCATGACAGGGGGGAAGACCCAGTACTTC
CASMTGGKTQYF
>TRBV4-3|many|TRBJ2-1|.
TGCGCCAGCAGCCAAGATCGAGGCCGCTATGAGCAGTTCTTC
CASSQDRGRYEQFF
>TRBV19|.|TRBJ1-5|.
TGTGCCAGTAGTATCCCGGCGGCCCTACCCCTTGGGAGCAATCAGCCCCAGCATTTT
CASSIPAALPLGSNQPQHF
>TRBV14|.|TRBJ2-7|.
TGTGCCAGCAGCCAAGATTTCCTAAACGAGCAGTACTTC
CASSQDFLNEQYF
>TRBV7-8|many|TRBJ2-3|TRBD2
TGTGCCAGCAGCTTTGGACTAGCGGGAGGGTATAGCACAGATACGCAGTATTTT
CASSFGLAGGYSTDTQYF